A single sample gave rise to the 5 T cell receptor beta chains below, sequenced in a study of shared clonotypes between healthy human individuals. Profiled with immunoSEQ multiplex PCR; TCRdb holds only in-frame clones, not every one. The sample has some 490,000 clones, approximately 80% seen once; the top ten hold around 12%. Sequenced material: PBMCs. These receptor sequences come from a woman aged 35 to 49 in good health. Some clones in this sample may be carry-over from other donors' samples.

The chain joins TRBV5-8 to TRBJ2-3; D remains unclear. Germline CDR1 and CDR2: SGHTS and YDEGEE. The CDR3 sequence is 12 residues long. Trimming took 3 bases from V and 5 from J, leaving 7 bases between them. CDR3 amino acids: CASSSRLDTQYF. CDR3 sequence (DNA): TGTGCCAGCAGCTCAAGGCTAGATACGCAGTATTTT. Drawing the rest from reference TRBV5-8 and TRBJ2-3, the complete variable domain is EAGVTQSPTHLIKTRGQQATLRCSPISGHTSVYWYQQALGLGLQFLLWYDEGEERNRGNFPPRFSGRQFPNYSSELNVNALELEDSALYLCASSSRLDTQYFGPGTRLTVL.

The rearrangement joins TRBV29-1 to TRBJ1-2, with 8 bases identical to TRBD1. In germline, CDR1 is SQVTM, CDR2 ANQGSEA. The CDR3 spans 13 residues. Losses at the gene ends were 5 bases for V and 4 bases for J; bases not matched to a gene: 6. The CDR3 protein is CSVTGGGGYGYTF. The CDR3 nucleotides read TGCAGCGTTACAGGGGGAGGTGGCTATGGCTACACCTTC.

This clone showed up just a few times. Other DNA sequences in this sample translate to the same CDR3. This chain joins TRBV28 and TRBJ1-1, with a possible D match to TRBD1 (5 bases). The CDR3 has 14 residues. Germline loops: CDR1 MDHEN, CDR2 SYDVKM. Trimming removed 2 bases from V and 3 bases from J, with 10 bases in between. CDR3 nucleotides: TGTGCCAGCAGTTTAATTCAGGGATACACTGAAGCTTTCTTT. Translation gives CASSLIQGYTEAFF.

The chain employs TRBV18 and TRBJ1-1; the D gene is possibly TRBD1 (6 bases). The CDR3 has 13 residues. Germline V gene data show CDR1 as KGHSH and CDR2 as LQKENI. Trimming stripped 2 bases from V and 8 bases from J, with 12 bases between. The CDR3 here is CASSPNTGTEAFF. The DNA of the CDR3 is TGTGCCAGCTCACCAAATACCGGGACAGAAGCTTTCTTT.

The chain has TRBV2 and TRBJ2-7; possibly TRBD1 for D (6 bases). The ends were cut back, 11 bases at V and 3 bases at J, with 20 bases in the middle. The CDR3 is made up of 14 amino acids. Germline V gene sequence: CDR1 SNHLY, CDR2 FYNNEI. In DNA form, the CDR3 reads TGTGCCTCCCAGGCAGGGGCCCAATACTACGAGCAGTACTTC. Encoded protein: CASQAGAQYYEQYF.